These T cell receptor beta chains were read from a single sample in a study of cytomegalovirus exposure and HLA in healthy donors. This table comes from immunoSEQ multiplex PCR, and its TCRdb copy is limited to in-frame clones, with some not included. The repertoire table contains around 140,000 clones. Sequenced: PBMCs. The origin of the receptors is a woman younger than 35 in good health and CMV-seronegative. CDR3s include the opening cysteine and the closing phenylalanine or tryptophan. Each record gives: V gene, CDR3 length, D gene, J gene, CDR3 DNA, CDR3 protein. The D gene is left open where the match is weak.

TRBV15,21,-,TRBJ2-3,TGTGCCACCAGCAGAGATCTTGTTCTATCCGACAGATTAAAAGGCACAGATACGCAGTATTTT,CATSRDLVLSDRLKGTDTQYF
TRBV7-9,16,-,TRBJ2-2,TGTGCCAGCAGCCCTTCGAATGGGCCCTCCACCGGGGAGCTGTTTTTT,CASSPSNGPSTGELFF
TRBV5-6,13,TRBD1,TRBJ2-5,TGTGCCAGCAGCTGGGACAGTCAAGAGACCCAGTACTTC,CASSWDSQETQYF
TRBV28,13,TRBD2,TRBJ2-1,TGTGCCAGCAGTTCCGGGACTAGCAGGAGTCTGTTCTTC,CASSSGTSRSLFF
TRBV5-1,15,-,TRBJ2-5,TGCGCCAGCAGCTTGGCCCGTAGCGACGGAGAGACCCAGTACTTC,CASSLARSDGETQYF
TRBV13,14,TRBD1,TRBJ2-7,TGTGCCAGCAGCTGGACAGGGGGAGACTACGAGCAGTACTTC,CASSWTGGDYEQYF
TRBV25-1,14,TRBD1,TRBJ2-5,TGTGCCAGCTCCAACCCAGGGGGCGGAGAGACCCAGTACTTC,CASSNPGGGETQYF
TRBV19,17,-,TRBJ2-2,TGTGCCAGTAGTATCGGCGGTGCCGGATCGGACACCGGGGAGCTGTTTTTT,CASSIGGAGSDTGELFF
TRBV5-1,15,-,TRBJ2-1,TGCGCCAGCAGCTTGGGCGGGACCCAATTTAATGAGCAGTTCTTC,CASSLGGTQFNEQFF
TRBV7-2,12,TRBD1,TRBJ2-1,TGTGCCAGCAGCTTTGGACAGGGGCATAAGTTCTTC,CASSFGQGHKFF
TRBV6-1,15,TRBD1,TRBJ2-6,TGTGCCAGCGATGCAGGGGGCGCCGGGGCCAACGTCCTGACTTTC,CASDAGGAGANVLTF
TRBV9,14,-,TRBJ2-7,TGTGCCAGCAGCCCCCCTAGCCGAGCCTACGAGCAGTACTTC,CASSPPSRAYEQYF
TRBV6-4,14,TRBD2,TRBJ2-4,TGTGCCAGCAGTGATGAGCGGGACCCTAACATTCAGTACTTC,CASSDERDPNIQYF
TRBV7-8,15,TRBD2,TRBJ2-1,TGTGCCAGCAGCTTAAGGCTAGCGGATTACAATGAGCAGTTCTTC,CASSLRLADYNEQFF
TRBV5-1,18,TRBD2,TRBJ2-2,TGCGCCAGCAGCTTGGGGACTAGCGGGACCCCGGGCACCGGGGAGCTGTTTTTT,CASSLGTSGTPGTGELFF
TRBV6-1,14,TRBD1,TRBJ1-2,TGTGCCAGCGCAAACAGACAGGGGGCACTCGGCTACACCTTC,CASANRQGALGYTF
TRBV18,11,-,TRBJ2-1,TGTGCCAGCTCAGAGGGAGGTGAGCAGTTCTTC,CASSEGGEQFF
TRBV19,15,-,TRBJ1-3,TGTGCCAGTAGCAACACACCAAGCTCTGGAAACACCATATATTTT,CASSNTPSSGNTIYF
TRBV29-1,12,-,TRBJ1-2,TGCAGCGTTGATGTGAGTAACTATGGCTACACCTTC,CSVDVSNYGYTF
TRBV19,14,-,TRBJ2-1,TGTGCCAGTAGTATAGATGCAGCCTACAATGAGCAGTTCTTC,CASSIDAAYNEQFF
TRBV19,17,TRBD1,TRBJ1-1,TGTGCCAGTAGTATCGTCCTGGACAGGACCCTGAACACTGAAGCTTTCTTT,CASSIVLDRTLNTEAFF
TRBV7-2,15,TRBD2,TRBJ2-3,TGTGCCAGCAGCTTGGGGGGGGAGGGCACAGATACGCAGTATTTT,CASSLGGEGTDTQYF
TRBV18,17,TRBD1,TRBJ1-5,TGTGCCAGCTCACCACGGGACAGTGGAGGAAGCAATCAGCCCCAGCATTTT,CASSPRDSGGSNQPQHF
TRBV11-2,15,TRBD2,TRBJ2-7,TGTGCCAGCAGCTTAAAAACTAGCGGATCCTACGAGCAGTACTTC,CASSLKTSGSYEQYF
TRBV27,15,-,TRBJ2-1,TGTGCCAGCAGATCCAACTATTACAAAAACAATGAGCAGTTCTTC,CASRSNYYKNNEQFF